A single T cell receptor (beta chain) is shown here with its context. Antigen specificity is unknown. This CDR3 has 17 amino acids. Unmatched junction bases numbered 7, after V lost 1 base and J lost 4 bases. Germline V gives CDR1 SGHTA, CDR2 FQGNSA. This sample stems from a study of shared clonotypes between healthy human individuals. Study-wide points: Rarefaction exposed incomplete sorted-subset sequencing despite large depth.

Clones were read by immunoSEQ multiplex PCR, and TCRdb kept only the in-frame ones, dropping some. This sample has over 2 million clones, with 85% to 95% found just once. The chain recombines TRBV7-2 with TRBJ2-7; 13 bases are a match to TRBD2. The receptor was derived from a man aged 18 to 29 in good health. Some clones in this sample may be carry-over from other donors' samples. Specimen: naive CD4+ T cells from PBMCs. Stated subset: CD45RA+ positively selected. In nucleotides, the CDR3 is TGTGCCAGCAGCTTAGATACTAGCGGGAGGGAGGGGTACGAGCAGTACTTC. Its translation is CASSLDTSGREGYEQYF. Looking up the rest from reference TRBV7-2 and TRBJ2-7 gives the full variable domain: GAGVSQSPSNKVTEKGKDVELRCDPISGHTALYWYRQSLGQGLEFLIYFQGNSAPDKSGLPSDRFSAERTGGSVSTLTIQRTQQEDSAVYLCASSLDTSGREGYEQYFGPGTRLTVT.